A single count supports the clone carrying this T cell receptor beta chain. The data originate from a study of shared clonotypes between healthy human individuals. TCRdb's copy holds only in-frame clones and misses some; the assay was immunoSEQ multiplex PCR. The sample has over a million clones, around four fifths seen once. Germline loops: CDR1 MNHNY, CDR2 SVGAGI (reference sequence). The CDR3 runs 12 residues. Losses at the gene ends were 4 bases for V and 10 bases for J; bases not matched to a gene: 1. The source material was memory CD4+ T cells sorted from blood. Described subset: CD45RA-negative fraction. J is TRBJ2-1 and V is TRBV6-6; 10 bases fit TRBD2. The receptor comes from a man between 18 and 29 years old in good health. CDR3 coding DNA: TGTGCCAGCAGTTGGGGACTAGCGGAGCAGTTCTTC. Amino acid sequence: CASSWGLAEQFF.